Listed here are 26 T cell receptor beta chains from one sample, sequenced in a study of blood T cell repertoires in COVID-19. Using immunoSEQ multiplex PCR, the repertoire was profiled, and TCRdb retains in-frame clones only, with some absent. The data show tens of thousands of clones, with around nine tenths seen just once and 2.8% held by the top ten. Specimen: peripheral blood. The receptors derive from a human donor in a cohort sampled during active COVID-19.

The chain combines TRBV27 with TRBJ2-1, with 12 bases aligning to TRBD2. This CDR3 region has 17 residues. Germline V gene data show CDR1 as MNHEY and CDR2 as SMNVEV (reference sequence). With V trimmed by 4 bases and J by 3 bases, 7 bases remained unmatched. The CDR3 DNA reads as TGTGCCAGCAGTTCGACTAGCGGGAGCCCACTCTACAATGAGCAGTTCTTC. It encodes CASSSTSGSPLYNEQFF.

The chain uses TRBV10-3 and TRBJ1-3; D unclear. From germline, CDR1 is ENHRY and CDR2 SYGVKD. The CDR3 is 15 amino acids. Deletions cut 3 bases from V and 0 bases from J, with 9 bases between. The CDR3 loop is CAISEIWASGNTIYF. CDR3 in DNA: TGTGCCATCAGTGAAATCTGGGCCTCTGGAAACACCATATATTTT.

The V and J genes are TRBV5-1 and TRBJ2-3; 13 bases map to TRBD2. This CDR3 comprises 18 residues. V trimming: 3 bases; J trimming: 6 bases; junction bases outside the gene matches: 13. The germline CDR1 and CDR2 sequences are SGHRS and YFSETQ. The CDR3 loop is CASSSGLAGALVTDTQYF. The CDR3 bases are TGCGCCAGCAGCTCCGGACTAGCGGGGGCCCTCGTGACGGATACGCAGTATTTT. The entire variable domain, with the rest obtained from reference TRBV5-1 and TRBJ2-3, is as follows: KAGVTQTPRYLIKTRGQQVTLSCSPISGHRSVSWYQQTPGQGLQFLFEYFSETQRNKGNFPGRFSGRQFSNSRSEMNVSTLELGDSALYLCASSSGLAGALVTDTQYFGPGTRLTVL.

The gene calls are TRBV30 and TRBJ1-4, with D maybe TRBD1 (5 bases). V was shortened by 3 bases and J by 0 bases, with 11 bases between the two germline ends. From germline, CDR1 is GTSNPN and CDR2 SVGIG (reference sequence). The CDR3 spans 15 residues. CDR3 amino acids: CAWRDTPPTNEKLFF. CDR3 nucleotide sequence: TGTGCCTGGAGGGACACCCCCCCAACTAATGAAAAACTGTTTTTT.

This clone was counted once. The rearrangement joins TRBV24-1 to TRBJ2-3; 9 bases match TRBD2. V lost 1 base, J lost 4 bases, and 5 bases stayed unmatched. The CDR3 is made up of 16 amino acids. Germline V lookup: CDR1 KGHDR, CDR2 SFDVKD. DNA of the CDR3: TGTGCCACCAGTGATTTTGTAGCGGGAGACCCAGATACGCAGTATTTT. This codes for CATSDFVAGDPDTQYF.

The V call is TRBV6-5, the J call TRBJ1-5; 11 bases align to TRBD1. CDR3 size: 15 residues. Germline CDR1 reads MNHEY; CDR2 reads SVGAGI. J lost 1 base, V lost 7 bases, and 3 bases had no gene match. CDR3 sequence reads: CASTGTGGSNQPQHF. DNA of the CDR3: TGTGCCAGCACCGGGACAGGGGGGAGCAATCAGCCCCAGCATTTT.

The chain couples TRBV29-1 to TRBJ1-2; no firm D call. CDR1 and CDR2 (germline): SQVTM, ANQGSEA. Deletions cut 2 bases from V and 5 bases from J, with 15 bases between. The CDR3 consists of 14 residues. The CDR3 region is CSVEKLASAYGYTF. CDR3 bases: TGCAGCGTTGAAAAGCTAGCCTCGGCTTATGGCTACACCTTC.

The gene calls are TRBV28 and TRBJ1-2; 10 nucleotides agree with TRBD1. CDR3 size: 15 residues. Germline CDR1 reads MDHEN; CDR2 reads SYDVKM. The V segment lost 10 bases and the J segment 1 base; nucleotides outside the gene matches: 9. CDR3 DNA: TGTGCCATCGCGACAGGGGGCGCTTTTAACTATGGCTACACCTTC. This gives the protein CAIATGGAFNYGYTF.

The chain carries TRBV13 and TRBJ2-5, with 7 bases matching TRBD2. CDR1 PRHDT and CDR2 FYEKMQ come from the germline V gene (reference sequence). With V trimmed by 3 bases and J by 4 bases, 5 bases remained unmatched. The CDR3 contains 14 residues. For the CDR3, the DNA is TGTGCCAGCAGCTTTTGGACTAGGTCAGAGACCCAGTACTTC. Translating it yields CASSFWTRSETQYF.

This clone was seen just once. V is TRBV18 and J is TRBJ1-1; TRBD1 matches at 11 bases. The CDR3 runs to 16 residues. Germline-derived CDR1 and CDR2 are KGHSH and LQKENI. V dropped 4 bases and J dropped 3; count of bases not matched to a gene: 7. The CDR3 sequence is CASSRDRGFQDTEAFF. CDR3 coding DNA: TGTGCCAGCTCACGGGACAGGGGGTTTCAGGACACTGAAGCTTTCTTT.

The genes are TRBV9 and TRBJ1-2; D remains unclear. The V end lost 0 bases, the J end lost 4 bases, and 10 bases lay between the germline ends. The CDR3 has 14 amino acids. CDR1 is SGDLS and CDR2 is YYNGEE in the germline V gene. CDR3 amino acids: CASSVDSRPYGYTF. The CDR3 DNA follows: TGTGCCAGCAGCGTAGACAGCAGACCCTATGGCTACACCTTC.

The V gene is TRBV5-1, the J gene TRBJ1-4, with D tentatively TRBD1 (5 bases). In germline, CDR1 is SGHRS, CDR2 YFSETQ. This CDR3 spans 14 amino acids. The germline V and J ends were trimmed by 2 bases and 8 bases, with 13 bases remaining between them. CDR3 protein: CASSFGQNREKLFF. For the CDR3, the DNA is TGCGCCAGCAGCTTTGGACAAAATAGGGAAAAACTGTTTTTT.

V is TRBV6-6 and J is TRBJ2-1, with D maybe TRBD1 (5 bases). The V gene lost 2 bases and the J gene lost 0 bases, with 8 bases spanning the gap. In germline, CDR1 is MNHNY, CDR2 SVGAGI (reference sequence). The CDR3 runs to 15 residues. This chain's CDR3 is CASSYDSSSYNEQFF. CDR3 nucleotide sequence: TGTGCCAGCAGTTACGACAGTAGCTCCTACAATGAGCAGTTCTTC.

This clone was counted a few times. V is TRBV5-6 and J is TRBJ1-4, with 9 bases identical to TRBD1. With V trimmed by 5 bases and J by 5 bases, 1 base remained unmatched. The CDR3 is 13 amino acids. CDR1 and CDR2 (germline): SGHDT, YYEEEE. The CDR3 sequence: CASRGQGNEKLFF. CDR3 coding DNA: TGTGCCAGCAGAGGACAGGGGAATGAAAAACTGTTTTTT.

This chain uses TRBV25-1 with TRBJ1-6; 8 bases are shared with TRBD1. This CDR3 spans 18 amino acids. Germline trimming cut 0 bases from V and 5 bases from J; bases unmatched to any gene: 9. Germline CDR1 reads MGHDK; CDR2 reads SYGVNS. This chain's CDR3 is CASSEYSPGTGHNSPLHF. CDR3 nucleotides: TGTGCCAGCAGTGAATATTCCCCCGGGACAGGCCATAATTCACCCCTCCACTTT.

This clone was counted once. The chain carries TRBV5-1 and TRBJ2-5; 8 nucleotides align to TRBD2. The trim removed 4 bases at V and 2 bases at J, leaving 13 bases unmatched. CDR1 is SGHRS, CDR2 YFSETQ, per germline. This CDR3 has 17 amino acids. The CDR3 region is CASSPGGSSGVQETQYF. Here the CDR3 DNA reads TGCGCCAGCAGCCCCGGGGGGAGTAGCGGGGTTCAAGAGACCCAGTACTTC. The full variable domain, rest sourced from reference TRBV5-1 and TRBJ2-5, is KAGVTQTPRYLIKTRGQQVTLSCSPISGHRSVSWYQQTPGQGLQFLFEYFSETQRNKGNFPGRFSGRQFSNSRSEMNVSTLELGDSALYLCASSPGGSSGVQETQYFGPGTRLLVL.

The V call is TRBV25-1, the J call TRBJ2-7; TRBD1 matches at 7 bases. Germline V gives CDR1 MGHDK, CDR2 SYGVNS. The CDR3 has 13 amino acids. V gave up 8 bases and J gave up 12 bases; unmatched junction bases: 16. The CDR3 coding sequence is TGTGCCAGCCTCGTAGACAGGGCTAATATACGGTACTTC. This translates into CASLVDRANIRYF.

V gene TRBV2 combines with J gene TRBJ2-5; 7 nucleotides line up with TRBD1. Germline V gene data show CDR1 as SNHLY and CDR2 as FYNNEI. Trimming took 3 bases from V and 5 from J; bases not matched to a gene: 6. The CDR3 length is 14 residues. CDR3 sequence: CASSEKGGRETQYF. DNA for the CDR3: TGTGCCAGCAGTGAGAAAGGGGGCCGGGAGACCCAGTACTTC.

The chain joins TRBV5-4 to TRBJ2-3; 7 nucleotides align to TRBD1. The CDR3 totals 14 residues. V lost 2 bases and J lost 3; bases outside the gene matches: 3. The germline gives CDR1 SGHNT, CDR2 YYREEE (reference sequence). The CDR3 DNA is TGTGCCAGCAGCTTAATACAGGGGACAGATACGCAGTATTTT. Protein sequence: CASSLIQGTDTQYF.

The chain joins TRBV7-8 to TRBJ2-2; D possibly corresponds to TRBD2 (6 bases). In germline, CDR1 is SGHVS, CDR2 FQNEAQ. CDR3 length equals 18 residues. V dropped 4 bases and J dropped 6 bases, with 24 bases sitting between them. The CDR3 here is CASSSIGPLAGYPGELFF. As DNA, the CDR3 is TGTGCCAGCAGCTCAATAGGCCCCTTGGCGGGGTATCCCGGGGAGCTGTTTTTT.

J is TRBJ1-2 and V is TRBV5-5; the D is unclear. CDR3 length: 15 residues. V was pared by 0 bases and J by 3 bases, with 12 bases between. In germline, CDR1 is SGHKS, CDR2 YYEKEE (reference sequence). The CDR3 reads CASSLVSGGDYGYTF. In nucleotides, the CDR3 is TGTGCCAGCAGCTTGGTTTCGGGTGGCGACTATGGCTACACCTTC.

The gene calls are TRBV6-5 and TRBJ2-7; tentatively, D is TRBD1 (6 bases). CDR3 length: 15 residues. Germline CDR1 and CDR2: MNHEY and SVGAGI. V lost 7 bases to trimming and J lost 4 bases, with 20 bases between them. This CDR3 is CASTRRVTGEYEQYF. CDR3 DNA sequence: TGTGCCAGCACCCGGCGGGTGACAGGAGAGTACGAGCAGTACTTC.

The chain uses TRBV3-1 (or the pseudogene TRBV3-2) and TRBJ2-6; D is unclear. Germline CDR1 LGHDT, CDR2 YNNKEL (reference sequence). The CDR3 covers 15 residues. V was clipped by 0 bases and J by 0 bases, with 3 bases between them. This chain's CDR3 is CASSQDSSGANVLTF. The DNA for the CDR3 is TGTGCCAGCAGCCAAGATAGCTCTGGGGCCAACGTCCTGACTTTC.

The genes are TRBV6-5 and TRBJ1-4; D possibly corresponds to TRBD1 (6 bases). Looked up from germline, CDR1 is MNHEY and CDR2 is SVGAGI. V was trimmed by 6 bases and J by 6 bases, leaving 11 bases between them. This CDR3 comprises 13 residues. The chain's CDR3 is CASRARQDEKLFF. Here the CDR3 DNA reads TGTGCCAGCAGGGCCAGACAGGATGAAAAACTGTTTTTT.

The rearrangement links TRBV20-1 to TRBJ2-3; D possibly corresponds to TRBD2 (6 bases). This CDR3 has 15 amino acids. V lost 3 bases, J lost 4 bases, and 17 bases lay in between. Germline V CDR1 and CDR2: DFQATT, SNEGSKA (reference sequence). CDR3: CSASRGGTLADTQYF. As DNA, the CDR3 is TGCAGTGCTAGTCGGGGCGGGACGTTGGCAGATACGCAGTATTTT.

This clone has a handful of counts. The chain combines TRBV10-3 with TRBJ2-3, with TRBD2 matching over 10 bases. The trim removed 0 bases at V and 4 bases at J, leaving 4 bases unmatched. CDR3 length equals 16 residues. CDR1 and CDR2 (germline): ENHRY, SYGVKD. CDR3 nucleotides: TGTGCCATCAGTGAGTCGGCTAGCGGGAGTCCAGATACGCAGTATTTT. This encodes CAISESASGSPDTQYF.